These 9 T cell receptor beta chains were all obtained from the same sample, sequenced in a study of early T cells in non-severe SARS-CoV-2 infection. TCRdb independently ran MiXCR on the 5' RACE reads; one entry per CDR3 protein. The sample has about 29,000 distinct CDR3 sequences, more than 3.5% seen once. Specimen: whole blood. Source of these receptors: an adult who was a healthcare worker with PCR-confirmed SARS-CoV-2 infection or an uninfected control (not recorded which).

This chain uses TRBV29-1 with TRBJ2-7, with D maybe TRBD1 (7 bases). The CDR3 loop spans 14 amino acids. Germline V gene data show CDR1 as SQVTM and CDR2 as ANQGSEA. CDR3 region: CNLPHQGGNYEQYF. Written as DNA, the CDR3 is TGCAACCTCCCCCACCAGGGGGGCAACTACGAGCAGTACTTC.

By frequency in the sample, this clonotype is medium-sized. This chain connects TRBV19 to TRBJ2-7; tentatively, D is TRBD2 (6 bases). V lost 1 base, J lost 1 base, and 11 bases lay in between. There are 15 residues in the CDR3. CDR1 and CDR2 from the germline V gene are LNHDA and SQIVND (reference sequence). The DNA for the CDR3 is TGTGCCAGTAGTATAGGTGGCGGGATTTCCTACGAGCAGTACTTC. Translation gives CASSIGGGISYEQYF.

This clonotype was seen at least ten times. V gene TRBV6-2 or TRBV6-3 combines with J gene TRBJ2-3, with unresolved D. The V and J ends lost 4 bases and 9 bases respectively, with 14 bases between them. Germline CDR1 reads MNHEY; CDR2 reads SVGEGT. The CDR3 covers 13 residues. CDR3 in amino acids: CASSLDSRPTQYF. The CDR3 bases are TGTGCCAGCAGTTTAGACTCCAGACCCACGCAGTATTTT.

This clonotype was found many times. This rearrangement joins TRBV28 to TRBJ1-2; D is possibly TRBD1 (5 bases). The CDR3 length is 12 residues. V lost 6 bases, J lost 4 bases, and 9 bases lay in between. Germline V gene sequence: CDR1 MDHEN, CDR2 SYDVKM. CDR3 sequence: CASSETVYGYTF. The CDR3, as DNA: TGTGCCAGCAGCGAGACAGTCTATGGCTACACCTTC.

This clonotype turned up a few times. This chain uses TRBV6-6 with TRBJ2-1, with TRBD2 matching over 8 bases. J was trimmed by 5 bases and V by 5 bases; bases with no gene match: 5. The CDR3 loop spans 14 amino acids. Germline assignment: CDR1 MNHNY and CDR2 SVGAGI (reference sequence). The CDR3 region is CASSQLADNNEQFF. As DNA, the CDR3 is TGTGCCAGCAGTCAACTAGCGGATAACAATGAGCAGTTCTTC.

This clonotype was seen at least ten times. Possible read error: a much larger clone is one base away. The CDR3 here is CAWSVGAREQYF. The CDR3 nucleotides are TGTGCCTGGAGTGTAGGGGCGCGGGAGCAGTACTTC. V usage is TRBV30 and J usage is TRBJ2-7; a weak D match, TRBD1 (5 bases). Trimming shortened V by 0 bases and J by 7 bases, and 10 bases separated the two germline ends. Germline V gives CDR1 GTSNPN, CDR2 SVGIG (reference sequence). There are 12 residues in the CDR3.

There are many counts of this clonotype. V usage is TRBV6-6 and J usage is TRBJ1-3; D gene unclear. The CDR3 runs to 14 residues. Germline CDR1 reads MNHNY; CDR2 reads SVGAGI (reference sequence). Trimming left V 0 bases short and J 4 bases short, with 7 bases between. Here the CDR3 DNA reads TGTGCCAGCAGTTACTCAGGGTACGGAAACACCATATATTTT. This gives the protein CASSYSGYGNTIYF.

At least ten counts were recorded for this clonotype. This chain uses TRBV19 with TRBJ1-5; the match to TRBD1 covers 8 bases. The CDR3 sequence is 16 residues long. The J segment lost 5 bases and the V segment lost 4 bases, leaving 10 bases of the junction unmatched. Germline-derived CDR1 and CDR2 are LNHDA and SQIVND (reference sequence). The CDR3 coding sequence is TGTGCCAGTAGTACGCCAGGGGGCAGGTTCTATCAGCCCCAGCATTTT. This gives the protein CASSTPGGRFYQPQHF.

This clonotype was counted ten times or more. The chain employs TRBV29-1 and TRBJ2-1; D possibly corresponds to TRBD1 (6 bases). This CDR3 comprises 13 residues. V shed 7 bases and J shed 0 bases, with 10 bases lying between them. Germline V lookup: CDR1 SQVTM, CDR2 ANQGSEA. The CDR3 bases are TGCAGCGCCGAAGGGGGCTCCTACAATGAGCAGTTCTTC. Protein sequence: CSAEGGSYNEQFF.